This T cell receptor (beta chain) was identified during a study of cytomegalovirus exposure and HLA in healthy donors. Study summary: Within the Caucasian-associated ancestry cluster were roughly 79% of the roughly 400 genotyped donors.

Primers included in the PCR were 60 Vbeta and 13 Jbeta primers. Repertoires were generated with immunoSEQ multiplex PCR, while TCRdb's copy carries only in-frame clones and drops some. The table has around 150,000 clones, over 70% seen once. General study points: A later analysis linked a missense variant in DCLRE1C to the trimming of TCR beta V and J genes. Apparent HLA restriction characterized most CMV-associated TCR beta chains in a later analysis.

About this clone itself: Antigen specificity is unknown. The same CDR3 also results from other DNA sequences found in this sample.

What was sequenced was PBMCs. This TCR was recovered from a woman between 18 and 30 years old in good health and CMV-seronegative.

CDR3 coding DNA: TGCGCCAGCAGCCTCACTAGCGGGGGAACAGATACGCAGTATTTT. Protein: CASSLTSGGTDTQYF. This sequence joins TRBV5-1 and TRBJ2-3; TRBD2 matches 11 bases. Germline CDR1 reads SGHRS; CDR2 reads YFSETQ. This CDR3 comprises 15 residues. J lost 3 bases, V lost 4 bases, and 4 bases had no gene match.